These T cell receptor beta chains were read from a single sample in a study of shared clonotypes between healthy human individuals. The table came from immunoSEQ multiplex PCR; TCRdb's copy has only in-frame clones and leaves some out. The table records millions of clones, 95% of them present only once. Sequencing was done on a sample of naive CD4+ T cells sorted from blood. The receptors here all came from a young man in good health. CDR3s include the opening cysteine and the closing phenylalanine or tryptophan. D genes are given only for firm matches. Part of the rows lack a size; the others show once, few, many or a class for expanded clones.

d_gene,abundance,v_gene,j_gene,CDR3aa,CDR3nt
TRBD1,few,TRBV5-1,TRBJ2-2,CASSFRTGANTGELFF,TGCGCCAGCAGCTTCCGGACAGGTGCGAACACCGGGGAGCTGTTTTTT
-,-,TRBV28,TRBJ2-2,CASIYPNTGELFF,TGTGCCAGCATCTACCCTAACACCGGGGAGCTGTTTTTT
TRBD1,once,TRBV5-4,TRBJ1-1,CASSLQGAYTEAFF,TGTGCCAGCAGCCTACAGGGGGCATACACTGAAGCTTTCTTT
-,-,TRBV10-2,TRBJ2-1,CASSDQGYEQFF,TGCGCCAGCAGTGATCAGGGATATGAGCAGTTCTTC
TRBD1,-,TRBV30,TRBJ1-1,CAWSRTGPESEAFF,TGTGCCTGGAGTCGGACAGGCCCGGAGTCTGAAGCTTTCTTT
-,once,TRBV6-6,TRBJ2-1,CASFDVPSRNEQFF,TGTGCCAGCTTCGACGTACCCTCTCGCAATGAGCAGTTCTTC
-,once,TRBV10-3,TRBJ1-2,CAISADSNYGYTF,TGTGCCATCAGTGCTGACAGTAACTATGGCTACACCTTC
-,few,TRBV19,TRBJ1-5,CASSIGQNQPQHF,TGTGCCAGTAGTATCGGACAAAATCAGCCCCAGCATTTT
-,-,TRBV14,TRBJ1-6,CASSQQGGSPLHF,TGTGCCAGCAGCCAACAGGGTGGTTCACCCCTCCACTTT
-,-,TRBV5-1,TRBJ1-4,CASSLGATNEKLFF,TGCGCCAGCAGCTTAGGTGCAACTAATGAAAAACTGTTTTTT
-,-,TRBV6-5,TRBJ1-1,CASSYGPSSNTEAFF,TGTGCCAGCAGTTACGGGCCCTCCTCGAACACTGAAGCTTTCTTT
-,-,TRBV2,TRBJ2-1,CASSASGIGNEQFF,TGTGCCAGCAGTGCCTCCGGGATTGGCAATGAGCAGTTCTTC
TRBD1,-,TRBV5-5,TRBJ2-7,CASSSWDRGLGEQYF,TGTGCCAGCAGCTCCTGGGACAGGGGCCTCGGGGAGCAGTACTTC
-,-,TRBV11-2,TRBJ2-1,CASRSNYGSSYNEQFF,TGTGCCAGCAGATCGAATTACGGGAGCTCCTACAATGAGCAGTTCTTC
-,-,TRBV6-1,TRBJ1-5,CASGVSGNQPQHF,TGTGCCAGCGGGGTCTCAGGCAATCAGCCCCAGCATTTT
-,-,TRBV12-1,TRBJ2-7,CASSFPTRSPYEQYF,TGTGCCAGCAGCTTTCCCACTAGATCCCCCTACGAGCAGTACTTC
TRBD1,-,TRBV6-5,TRBJ1-6,CASSRRQGNNSPLHF,TGTGCCAGCAGCCGACGACAGGGAAATAATTCACCCCTCCACTTT
TRBD2,-,TRBV10-3,TRBJ2-2,CVIREGRDTGELFF,TGTGTCATCAGGGAGGGGAGGGACACCGGGGAGCTGTTTTTT
TRBD1,-,TRBV11-2,TRBJ2-6,CASSLTGGRSGANVLTF,TGTGCCAGCAGCCTGACAGGGGGGAGGTCTGGGGCCAACGTCCTGACTTTC
TRBD1,-,TRBV6-1,TRBJ2-7,CASSPGDSRYEQYF,TGTGCCAGCAGCCCAGGGGACAGTCGTTACGAGCAGTACTTC
-,-,TRBV10-3,TRBJ2-6,CATRPAVGSGANVLTF,TGTGCCACGAGGCCCGCGGTTGGGTCTGGGGCCAACGTCCTGACTTTC
-,-,TRBV30,TRBJ2-7,CAWSPRVYYEQYF,TGTGCCTGGAGTCCCCGGGTCTACTACGAGCAGTACTTC
-,-,TRBV10-3,TRBJ1-2,CAISEYGDGYTF,TGTGCCATCAGTGAGTATGGGGATGGCTACACCTTC
-,-,TRBV4-1,TRBJ2-4,CASTHSQGAKNIQYF,TGCGCCAGCACTCATTCACAGGGAGCCAAAAACATTCAGTACTTC
-,-,TRBV28,TRBJ1-6,CASSTPTGYSPLHF,TGTGCCAGCAGTACCCCGACAGGTTATTCACCCCTCCACTTT
-,-,TRBV5-1,TRBJ2-1,CASSLPGTPNEQFF,TGCGCCAGCAGCTTACCCGGGACGCCCAATGAGCAGTTCTTC
-,once,TRBV6-5,TRBJ2-1,CASSYEAGTRDEQFF,TGTGCCAGCAGTTACGAGGCGGGCACCAGAGATGAGCAGTTCTTC
-,once,TRBV1,TRBJ2-3,CTSSQATAGRTDTQYF,TGCACCAGCAGCCAAGCGACGGCGGGCCGCACAGATACGCAGTATTTT
-,-,TRBV5-6,TRBJ1-1,CASSTLGQMNTEAFF,TGTGCCAGCAGCACCCTAGGACAAATGAACACTGAAGCTTTCTTT
-,-,TRBV6-5,TRBJ2-7,CASSRVPAGEQYF,TGTGCCAGCAGCAGGGTCCCGGCGGGGGAGCAGTACTTC